The 14 T cell receptor beta chains below were found in one sample sequenced in a study of T cells in Graves' hyperthyroidism and ophthalmopathy. RNA transcripts provided the source from which TCR beta CDR3 regions were amplified. The TCR CDR3 was amplified in a first-round RT-PCR using the HTBI primer set. TCRdb ran MiXCR on the multiplex PCR reads and lists one entry per CDR3 protein. This table holds hundreds of thousands of distinct CDR3 sequences, about 38% found once. What was sequenced was blood. These receptors were taken from a young man with Graves' hyperthyroidism.

The V gene is TRBV6-1, the J gene TRBJ2-5; 8 bases are a match to TRBD1. The CDR3 has 14 amino acids. From germline, CDR1 is MNHNS and CDR2 SASEGT. Unmatched junction bases numbered 6, after V lost 8 bases and J lost 1 base. The CDR3 sequence is CASATGVGQETQYF. In DNA form, the CDR3 reads TGTGCCAGCGCGACAGGGGTGGGCCAAGAGACCCAGTACTTC.

The gene calls are TRBV7-9 and TRBJ1-6; D ambiguous. Per the germline V gene, CDR1 is SEHNR and CDR2 is FQNEAQ (reference sequence). The CDR3 is 14 amino acids. The germline V and J ends were trimmed by 7 bases and 8 bases, with 15 bases remaining between them. The CDR3 reads CASTTGSDDSPLHF. The CDR3 nucleotides are TGTGCCAGCACCACGGGCTCGGATGATTCACCCCTCCACTTT.

The V call is TRBV14, the J call TRBJ1-2; maybe TRBD1 (5 bases). The CDR3 runs to 13 residues. The V and J ends lost 6 bases and 8 bases respectively, with 16 bases between them. Germline V gene data show CDR1 as SGHDN and CDR2 as FVKESK. CDR3 sequence reads: CASRVSGRGGYTF. The CDR3 nucleotides read TGTGCCAGCAGAGTGTCAGGGAGGGGAGGCTACACCTTC.

This clonotype was observed at least ten times. The rearrangement links TRBV10-3 to TRBJ2-6; D is ambiguous. The V end was cut by 10 bases, the J end by 2 bases, with 12 bases between. The CDR3 totals 14 residues. The germline gives CDR1 ENHRY, CDR2 SYGVKD. The CDR3 loop reads CATRVATGANVLTF. The CDR3 bases are TGTGCCACCCGGGTGGCGACTGGGGCCAACGTCCTGACTTTC.

This chain links TRBV6-1 with TRBJ1-2; D perhaps matches TRBD1 (6 bases). V gave up 1 base and J gave up 4 bases, with 10 bases separating them. Germline V gene sequence: CDR1 MNHNS, CDR2 SASEGT. The CDR3 sequence is 14 residues long. Written as DNA, the CDR3 is TGTGCCAGCAGTGAAGGGCAGGGGTTCTATGGCTACACCTTC. It is translated as CASSEGQGFYGYTF.

The rearrangement uses TRBV10-3 and TRBJ1-6, with 7 bases aligning to TRBD1. Looked up from germline, CDR1 is ENHRY and CDR2 is SYGVKD. This CDR3 is 15 amino acids long. Trimming removed 0 bases from V and 6 bases from J; junction bases left unmatched: 2. The CDR3 region has the DNA TGTGCCATCAGTGAGTCGGGACAGTTTAATTCACCCCTCCACTTT. Residues: CAISESGQFNSPLHF.

This clonotype was detected ten times or more. CDR3 loop: CAISETSNYEQYF. The CDR3 nucleotides read TGTGCCATCAGTGAAACAAGTAACTACGAGCAGTACTTC. The chain recombines TRBV10-3 with TRBJ2-7, with no clear D. From germline, CDR1 is ENHRY and CDR2 SYGVKD. Trimming left V 3 bases short and J 3 bases short, with 9 bases between. The CDR3 is 13 residues long.

This clonotype showed up many times. The genes are TRBV29-1 and TRBJ1-4; 8 bases fit TRBD1. There are 13 residues in the CDR3. Per germline, CDR1 SQVTM and CDR2 ANQGSEA. V trimming: 3 bases; J trimming: 6 bases; junction bases outside the gene matches: 3. The CDR3 nucleotides are TGCAGCGTTGAGGAGACAGGGGATGAAAAACTGTTTTTT. Protein sequence: CSVEETGDEKLFF. Based on the CDR3 plus reference TRBV29-1 and TRBJ1-4, the full variable domain is SAVISQKPSRDICQRGTSLTIQCQVDSQVTMMFWYRQQPGQSLTLIATANQGSEATYESGFVIDKFPISRPNLTFSTLTVSNMSPEDSSIYLCSVEETGDEKLFFGSGTQLSVL.

The chain recombines TRBV7-2 with TRBJ2-2, with D possibly matching TRBD1 (5 bases). The CDR3 is 14 amino acids. Germline loops: CDR1 SGHTA, CDR2 FQGNSA. The V end was cut by 5 bases, the J end by 5 bases, with 12 bases between. The CDR3 reads CASSQGRATGELFF. The CDR3 nucleotides are TGTGCCAGCAGCCAGGGCAGGGCAACCGGGGAGCTGTTTTTT.

This clonotype was counted only a few times. The chain carries TRBV2 and TRBJ2-7; D may match TRBD1 or TRBD2 (5 bases each). The CDR3 consists of 15 residues. V lost 6 bases to trimming and J lost 7 bases, with 22 bases between them. The germline V gene has CDR1 SNHLY and CDR2 FYNNEI. CDR3 DNA: TGTGCCAGCAGCCTACCCGGGACCCACGTGGGGGAGCAGTACTTC. Translation: CASSLPGTHVGEQYF.

A word on this clonotype: The germline gene is not matched at one end of the junction; a read error may be the cause. The chain uses TRBV7-9 and TRBJ2-5; TRBD1 matches at 10 bases. This CDR3 is built from 14 residues. Germline assignment: CDR1 SEHNR and CDR2 FQNEAQ (reference sequence). DNA for the CDR3: TGTGCCACCAGCCAACCGGACAGGGGGGAGACCCAGTACTTC. It is translated as CATSQPDRGETQYF.

This chain connects TRBV2 to TRBJ2-5; D not resolved. V lost 10 bases to trimming and J lost 1 base, with 13 bases between them. CDR3 length equals 13 residues. Germline V CDR1 and CDR2: SNHLY, FYNNEI. The CDR3 sequence: CAISPGLQETQYF. Written as DNA, the CDR3 is TGTGCCATCTCGCCGGGCCTCCAAGAGACCCAGTACTTC.

This clonotype showed up many times. The gene calls are TRBV29-1 and TRBJ1-3, with TRBD1 as a possible D gene (5 bases). Germline-derived CDR1 and CDR2 are SQVTM and ANQGSEA. This CDR3 comprises 15 residues. V lost 1 base to trimming and J lost 2 bases, with 12 bases between them. CDR3 DNA sequence: TGCAGCGTTGAAGCAGGGCCCAAAGCTGGAAACACCATATATTTT. Protein sequence: CSVEAGPKAGNTIYF.

The table lists this clonotype with a few counts. V gene TRBV7-2 combines with J gene TRBJ1-2; D is uncertain. Germline loops: CDR1 SGHTA, CDR2 FQGNSA. V shed 5 bases and J shed 8 bases, with 30 bases lying between them. This CDR3 is 18 amino acids long. CDR3 amino acids: CASSLTYDTGPPNGGYTF. Written as DNA, the CDR3 is TGTGCCAGCAGCCTAACCTACGACACCGGGCCTCCGAATGGAGGCTACACCTTC.